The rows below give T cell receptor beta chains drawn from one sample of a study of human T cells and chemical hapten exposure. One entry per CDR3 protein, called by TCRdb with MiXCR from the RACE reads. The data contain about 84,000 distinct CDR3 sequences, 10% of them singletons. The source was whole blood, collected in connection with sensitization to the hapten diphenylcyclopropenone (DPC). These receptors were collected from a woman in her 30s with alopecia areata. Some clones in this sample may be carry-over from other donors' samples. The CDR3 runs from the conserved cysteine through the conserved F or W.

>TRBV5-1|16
CASSPRTSGGTDTQYF
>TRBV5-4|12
CASSLADAEAFF
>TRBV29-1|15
CSVTLLAGAADTQYF
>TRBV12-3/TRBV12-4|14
CASSLLGSNNEQFF
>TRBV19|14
CASSLGIGNQPQHF
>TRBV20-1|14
CSARSDRGHTEAFF
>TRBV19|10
CASSPREQYF
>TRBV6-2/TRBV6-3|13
CASKETGPYEQYF
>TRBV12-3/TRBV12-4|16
CASSRRTGFWGETQYF
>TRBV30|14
CAGRLAANTGELFF
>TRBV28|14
CASSFLLMNTEAFF
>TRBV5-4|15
CASSLAEKGGTEAFF
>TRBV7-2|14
CASSERLAAETQYF
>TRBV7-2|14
CANRFQVNTGELFF
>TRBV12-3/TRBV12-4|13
CASSTNSNQPQHF
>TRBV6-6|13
CASSYEEDTEAFF
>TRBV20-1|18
CSASPYDRGLSGNTEAFF
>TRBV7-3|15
CASSLRLAGGNEQFF
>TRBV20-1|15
CSARVGGGPTGELFF
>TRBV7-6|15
CASRRDINSNEKLFF
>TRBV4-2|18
CASSQVSTSGKNTDTQYF
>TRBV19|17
CASSARTGGTTNEKLFF
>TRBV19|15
CASSIASGDTYEQYF
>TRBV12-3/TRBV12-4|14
CASTQTGGNEKLFF
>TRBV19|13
CASSMEPRYGYTF
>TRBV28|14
CASIPGTTNYGYTF
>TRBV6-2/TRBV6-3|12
CASRLPQGEAFF
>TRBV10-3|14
CAISENGQNQPQHF
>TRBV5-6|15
CASSWGPEGNQPQHF
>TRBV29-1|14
CSGSGGGLVTEAFF
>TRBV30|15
CAWSVQAATNQPQHF